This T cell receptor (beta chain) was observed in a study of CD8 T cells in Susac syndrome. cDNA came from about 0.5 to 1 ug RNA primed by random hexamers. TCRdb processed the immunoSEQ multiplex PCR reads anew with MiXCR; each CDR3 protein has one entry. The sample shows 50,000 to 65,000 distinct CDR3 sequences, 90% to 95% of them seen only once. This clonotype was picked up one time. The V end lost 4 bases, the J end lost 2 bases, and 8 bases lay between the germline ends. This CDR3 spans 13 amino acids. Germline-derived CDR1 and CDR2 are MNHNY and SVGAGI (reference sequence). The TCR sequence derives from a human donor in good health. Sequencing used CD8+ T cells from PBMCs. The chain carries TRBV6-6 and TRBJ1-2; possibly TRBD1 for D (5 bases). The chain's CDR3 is CASSWDGNYGYTF. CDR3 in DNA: TGTGCCAGCAGTTGGGACGGCAACTATGGCTACACCTTC.